Following are 2 T cell receptor beta chains from one sample sequenced in a study of early T cells in non-severe SARS-CoV-2 infection. MiXCR, applied by TCRdb to the 5' RACE reads, yields one record per CDR3 protein. The sample shows 70,000 to 90,000 distinct CDR3 sequences, about 12% of them seen only once. The source material was whole blood. These receptors all stem from an adult who was a healthcare worker with PCR-confirmed SARS-CoV-2 infection or an uninfected control (not recorded which).

In its sample, this clonotype was seen many times. The V and J genes are TRBV12-3 or TRBV12-4 and TRBJ1-1, with D maybe TRBD1 (5 bases). Trimming removed 5 bases from V and 5 bases from J, with 12 bases in between. This CDR3 spans 13 amino acids. Here the CDR3 reads CASSPGGGTEAFF. CDR3 nucleotide sequence: TGTGCCAGCAGTCCCGGGGGGGGGACTGAAGCTTTCTTT.

The table lists this clonotype with a few counts. The V call is TRBV20-1, the J call TRBJ1-6, with D unclear. CDR3 length: 14 residues. Germline assignment: CDR1 DFQATT and CDR2 SNEGSKA (reference sequence). Deletions cut 3 bases from V and 2 bases from J, with 8 bases between. The CDR3 DNA reads TGCAGTGCTAGTCAGTCGGCCTATAATTCACCCCTCCACTTT. Protein product: CSASQSAYNSPLHF.